The 30 T cell receptor beta chains below all came from one sample that was sequenced in a study of CD8 T cells in ankylosing spondylitis. Via MiXCR, TCRdb re-called the 5' RACE reads, giving one row per CDR3 protein. The table has about 36,000 distinct CDR3 sequences, about 6% seen once. Source material: blood, either unsorted or a sorted T cell fraction (not recorded which). These receptors all come from a male donor with ankylosing spondylitis or in good health (not recorded which).

This clonotype appeared many times. DNA for the CDR3: TGTGCCAGCAGGAGCGGGAGTGTTAACATTCAGTACTTC. It yields the protein CASRSGSVNIQYF. The chain employs TRBV28 and TRBJ2-4, with 8 bases identical to TRBD2. CDR1 is MDHEN, CDR2 SYDVKM, per germline. V trimming: 6 bases; J trimming: 7 bases; junction bases outside the gene matches: 5. This CDR3 comprises 13 residues.

This clonotype was observed many times. This rearrangement joins TRBV20-1 to TRBJ2-5; 7 bases line up with TRBD2. Germline CDR1 reads DFQATT; CDR2 reads SNEGSKA (reference sequence). With V trimmed by 0 bases and J by 5 bases, 9 bases remained unmatched. The CDR3 covers 15 residues. CDR3 protein: CSARDRLAARETQYF. CDR3 in DNA: TGCAGTGCTAGAGATAGGCTAGCGGCGAGGGAGACCCAGTACTTC.

The J gene is TRBJ1-2, the V gene TRBV7-2; D not certain. This CDR3 comprises 14 residues. Germline V CDR1 and CDR2: SGHTA, FQGNSA. Trimming pared 5 bases from V and 1 base from J, leaving 11 bases between. This CDR3 is CASSPTISNYGYTF. CDR3 nucleotide sequence: TGTGCCAGCAGCCCCACCATCAGTAACTATGGCTACACCTTC.

This clonotype was counted many times. This sequence joins TRBV28 and TRBJ1-2; D not certain. The CDR3 sequence is 14 residues long. The germline V and J ends were trimmed by 1 base and 2 bases, with 8 bases remaining between them. The V gene's germline CDR1 is MDHEN and CDR2 SYDVKM. CDR3 DNA sequence: TGTGCCAGCAGTTTATCGGACGCCAACTATGGCTACACCTTC. As protein: CASSLSDANYGYTF.

At least ten counts were recorded for this clonotype. The genes are TRBV7-9 and TRBJ2-2; 8 bases fit TRBD2. The germline V gene has CDR1 SEHNR and CDR2 FQNEAQ (reference sequence). The junction had 8 bases not matched to a gene; V was cut back by 11 bases and J by 3 bases. This CDR3 spans 14 amino acids. The CDR3 sequence: CAGRQAGDTGELFF. The CDR3 region has the DNA TGTGCCGGACGTCAAGCGGGGGACACCGGGGAGCTGTTTTTT.

The sample holds many counts of this clonotype. The chain couples TRBV7-9 to TRBJ2-5; D is uncertain. This CDR3 spans 15 amino acids. Per the germline V gene, CDR1 is SEHNR and CDR2 is FQNEAQ (reference sequence). The V and J ends lost 1 base and 1 base respectively, with 10 bases between them. In DNA, the CDR3 is TGTGCCAGCAGCTTAGGGCCGATGCTCCAAGAGACCCAGTACTTC. Translation gives CASSLGPMLQETQYF.

The table lists this clonotype with many counts. This chain links TRBV3-1 with TRBJ2-2; D is undetermined. Trimming removed 4 bases from V and 4 bases from J, with 4 bases in between. The CDR3 runs 12 residues. Germline CDR1 LGHDT, CDR2 YNNKEL (reference sequence). The CDR3 region is CASSLSTGELFF. Written as DNA, the CDR3 is TGTGCCAGCAGCCTGAGCACCGGGGAGCTGTTTTTT.

This clonotype has ten or more counts. CDR3 sequence: CASGSSWLFLTYEQYF. The CDR3 DNA follows: TGTGCCAGCGGATCCTCTTGGCTTTTCCTAACCTACGAGCAGTACTTC. The chain combines TRBV28 with TRBJ2-7; no definite D call. The CDR3 runs to 16 residues. The V and J ends lost 8 bases and 2 bases respectively, with 22 bases between them. Germline CDR1 reads MDHEN; CDR2 reads SYDVKM. Supplemented by reference TRBV28 and TRBJ2-7, the full variable domain reads DVKVTQSSRYLVKRTGEKVFLECVQDMDHENMFWYRQDPGLGLRLIYFSYDVKMKEKGDIPEGYSVSREKKERFSLILESASTNQTSMYLCASGSSWLFLTYEQYFGPGTRLTVT.

In its sample, this clonotype was seen many times. The chain joins TRBV24-1 to TRBJ2-2, with TRBD1 matching over 9 bases. This CDR3 is 16 amino acids long. Looked up from germline, CDR1 is KGHDR and CDR2 is SFDVKD. Trimming took 3 bases from V and 4 from J; bases not matched to a gene: 5. CDR3 DNA sequence: TGTGCCACCAGTGATCCGGGACAGGGTTCCACCGGGGAGCTGTTTTTT. Translated: CATSDPGQGSTGELFF.

In its sample, this clonotype was seen many times. The CDR3 loop reads CSARSGPTGNEQFF. The CDR3 nucleotides read TGCAGTGCTAGATCCGGACCCACGGGGAATGAGCAGTTCTTC. V is TRBV20-1 and J is TRBJ2-1; D possibly corresponds to TRBD2 (5 bases). The germline V gene encodes CDR1 DFQATT and CDR2 SNEGSKA (reference sequence). V lost 2 bases and J 7 bases, leaving 15 bases between the germline ends. The CDR3 contains 14 residues.

This clonotype was observed many times. J is TRBJ2-5 and V is TRBV12-3 or TRBV12-4; no clear D gene. The CDR3 totals 12 residues. Trimming took 6 bases from V and 5 from J, leaving 10 bases between them. CDR3 in DNA: TGTGCCAGCAGCCACACCCGGGAGACCCAGTACTTC. Amino acid sequence: CASSHTRETQYF.

This clonotype has ten or more counts. The V gene is TRBV11-2, the J gene TRBJ2-4; 8 nucleotides match TRBD2. The CDR3 totals 14 residues. J was trimmed by 7 bases and V by 5 bases; bases with no gene match: 7. CDR1 and CDR2 (germline): SGHAT, FQNNGV. For the CDR3, the DNA is TGTGCCAGCAGCCTCCGCGGGGGGCTGAACATTCAGTACTTC. Encoded protein: CASSLRGGLNIQYF. The full variable domain, its missing parts supplied by reference TRBV11-2 and TRBJ2-4, is EAGVAQSPRYKIIEKRQSVAFWCNPISGHATLYWYQQILGQGPKLLIQFQNNGVVDDSQLPKDRFSAERLKGVDSTLKIQPAKLEDSAVYLCASSLRGGLNIQYFGAGTRLSVL.

At least ten counts were recorded for this clonotype. The chain uses TRBV10-3 and TRBJ2-2; 8 nucleotides align to TRBD1. The CDR3 consists of 15 residues. Germline loops: CDR1 ENHRY, CDR2 SYGVKD. The junction had 4 bases not matched to a gene; V was cut back by 6 bases and J by 1 base. The CDR3: CAISPGTGNTGELFF. CDR3 bases: TGTGCCATCAGCCCCGGGACAGGGAACACCGGGGAGCTGTTTTTT.

This clonotype was counted only a few times. This sequence joins TRBV7-3 and TRBJ2-6, with D perhaps matching TRBD1 (5 bases). Germline V CDR1 and CDR2: SGHTA, FQGTGA. The CDR3 sequence is 16 residues long. V was clipped by 3 bases and J by 1 base, with 10 bases between them. In DNA, the CDR3 is TGTGCCAGCAGCTTGCAGGGTAGTTCTGGGGCCAACGTCCTGACTTTC. This codes for CASSLQGSSGANVLTF.

This clonotype was detected many times. In DNA, the CDR3 is TGTGCCAGCCGGGACAGGGGATTCGGGGAGCTGTTTTTT. Amino acid sequence: CASRDRGFGELFF. V usage is TRBV3-1 and J usage is TRBJ2-2; 10 positions match TRBD1. This CDR3 is 13 amino acids long. V shed 8 bases and J 7 bases; nucleotides not matched to a gene: 4. The V gene's germline CDR1 is LGHDT and CDR2 YNNKEL (reference sequence).

This clonotype was seen repeatedly, ten times or more. CDR3 sequence reads: CATSAGQGRSDTQYF. The CDR3 nucleotides read TGTGCCACCAGTGCAGGACAGGGGCGTTCAGATACGCAGTATTTT. The chain has TRBV24-1 and TRBJ2-3, with 9 bases identical to TRBD1. There are 15 residues in the CDR3. CDR1 KGHDR and CDR2 SFDVKD come from the germline V gene. V shed 5 bases and J 4 bases; nucleotides not matched to a gene: 6.

This clonotype showed up just once. At one boundary the junction diverges from the germline segment, which might be a read error. This chain connects TRBV6-2 or TRBV6-3 to TRBJ2-1; TRBD1 is a possible D gene (6 bases). Germline assignment: CDR1 MNHEY and CDR2 SVGEGT. CDR3 length equals 13 residues. CDR3 nucleotides: TGTGCCACAGGCGCAGGGGAGAACAATGTGCAGCTCTTC. Its protein is CATGAGENNVQLF.

In its sample, this clonotype was seen many times. The chain uses TRBV7-3 and TRBJ2-2; D not certain. This CDR3 region has 12 residues. Germline V gene sequence: CDR1 SGHTA, CDR2 FQGTGA. Trimming removed 5 bases from V and 6 bases from J, with 7 bases in between. In nucleotides, the CDR3 is TGTGCCAGCAGCCCGTCCCCCGGGGAGCTGTTTTTT. Its protein product is CASSPSPGELFF.

This clonotype was seen more than once but under ten times. The chain combines TRBV10-3 with TRBJ2-7, with a weak D call TRBD1 (5 bases). Germline loops: CDR1 ENHRY, CDR2 SYGVKD. The CDR3 contains 13 residues. Trimming shortened V by 4 bases and J by 0 bases, and 7 bases separated the two germline ends. The CDR3 loop reads CAISGGGSYEQYF. Here the CDR3 DNA reads TGTGCCATCAGTGGGGGCGGCTCCTACGAGCAGTACTTC.

This clonotype is termed medium-sized. This chain connects TRBV29-1 to TRBJ2-2; D call uncertain. Germline lookup yields CDR1 SQVTM and CDR2 ANQGSEA. V lost 8 bases to trimming and J lost 1 base, with 8 bases between them. The CDR3 length is 12 residues. CDR3 coding DNA: TGCAGCAGTTCGGAGAACACCGGGGAGCTGTTTTTT. This translates into CSSSENTGELFF.

This clonotype came up many times. This chain uses TRBV29-1 with TRBJ2-3; D gene uncertain. The V gene's germline CDR1 is SQVTM and CDR2 ANQGSEA. This CDR3 contains 14 residues. V lost 3 bases to trimming and J lost 1 base, with 11 bases between them. The CDR3 DNA is TGCAGCGTTGATACCGCCTTCGGCACAGATACGCAGTATTTT. Protein product: CSVDTAFGTDTQYF.

This clonotype was counted ten times or more. This chain joins TRBV20-1 and TRBJ2-7; 7 bases line up with TRBD1. The CDR3 covers 14 residues. Germline V gives CDR1 DFQATT, CDR2 SNEGSKA (reference sequence). Trimming at V came to 6 bases and at J to 0 bases, leaving 8 bases not matched to a gene. CDR3 amino acids: CSAMTGKSSYEQYF. The CDR3 coding sequence is TGCAGTGCCATGACAGGGAAAAGCTCCTACGAGCAGTACTTC.

This clonotype came up many times. The chain recombines TRBV7-3 with TRBJ2-2; D gene ambiguous. V was clipped by 1 base and J by 5 bases, with 5 bases between them. CDR1 is SGHTA and CDR2 is FQGTGA in the germline V gene. The CDR3 has 13 residues. CDR3 nucleotides: TGTGCCAGCAGCTTAAAAAGGACCGGGGAGCTGTTTTTT. Translating gives CASSLKRTGELFF.

This clonotype was detected ten times or more. The genes are TRBV20-1 and TRBJ2-7; D unclear. Germline assignment: CDR1 DFQATT and CDR2 SNEGSKA (reference sequence). V gave up 7 bases and J gave up 4 bases, with 20 bases separating them. This CDR3 comprises 14 residues. CDR3 residues: CSVIYGRVSYEQYF. In DNA, the CDR3 is TGCAGTGTCATTTACGGCAGAGTTAGTTACGAGCAGTACTTC.

This clonotype was seen ten or more times. The chain uses TRBV30 and TRBJ2-1, with TRBD2 identical over 16 bases. The CDR3 totals 15 residues. Losses at the gene ends were 0 bases for V and 11 bases for J; bases not matched to a gene: 4. In germline, CDR1 is GTSNPN, CDR2 SVGIG (reference sequence). This CDR3 reads CAWSVVGLAGGKQFF. The CDR3 DNA reads TGTGCCTGGAGTGTGGTGGGACTAGCGGGAGGGAAGCAGTTCTTC.

The chain employs TRBV2 and TRBJ1-6; 7 bases agree with TRBD1. Trimming cost V 6 bases and J 9 bases; bases outside gene matches: 11. Germline loops: CDR1 SNHLY, CDR2 FYNNEI. The CDR3 extends over 15 amino acids. The CDR3 sequence: CASRPRAGGGSPLHF. The CDR3 nucleotides read TGTGCCAGCAGACCCAGGGCAGGGGGGGGTTCACCCCTCCACTTT.

This clonotype turned up a few times. This chain joins TRBV11-3 and TRBJ2-7; no definite D call. V gave up 5 bases and J gave up 6 bases, with 14 bases separating them. This CDR3 is built from 13 residues. Germline V gives CDR1 SGHNT, CDR2 YENEEA. CDR3 coding DNA: TGTGCCAGCAGCCCTGCACTCCCCTGCGAGCAGTACTTC. Protein: CASSPALPCEQYF.

The table lists this clonotype with a few counts. V gene TRBV7-2 combines with J gene TRBJ2-6; D unresolved. The germline V and J ends were trimmed by 1 base and 2 bases, with 6 bases remaining between them. CDR3 length: 15 amino acids. Germline loops: CDR1 SGHTA, CDR2 FQGNSA. CDR3 sequence (DNA): TGTGCCAGCAGCTTAGGGGGTGCTGGGGCCAACGTCCTGACTTTC. It is translated as CASSLGGAGANVLTF.

Of note for this clonotype: A much bigger clone sits one base away, suggesting this may be a read error. The chain has TRBV7-6 and TRBJ2-1; 10 nucleotides agree with TRBD2. The CDR3 has 17 amino acids. Germline V lookup: CDR1 SGHVS, CDR2 FNYEAQ. The CDR3 protein is CASILVFASGGIDEQFF. The DNA of the CDR3 is TGTGCCAGCATCTTAGTTTTTGCTAGCGGGGGAATCGATGAGCAGTTCTTC.

This clonotype has ten or more counts. The chain carries TRBV7-9 and TRBJ1-1; D not resolved. There are 14 residues in the CDR3. Between the trimmed V and J ends, which lost 7 bases and 2 bases, there was a span of 14 bases. CDR1 is SEHNR and CDR2 is FQNEAQ in the germline V gene (reference sequence). DNA of the CDR3: TGTGCCAGCACCCCTGAAGCCATAAACACTGAAGCTTTCTTT. Translation gives CASTPEAINTEAFF. Filled out from reference TRBV7-9 and TRBJ1-1, the complete variable domain reads DTGVSQNPRHKITKRGQNVTFRCDPISEHNRLYWYRQTLGQGPEFLTYFQNEAQLEKSRLLSDRFSAERPKGSFSTLEIQRTEQGDSAMYLCASTPEAINTEAFFGQGTRLTVV.